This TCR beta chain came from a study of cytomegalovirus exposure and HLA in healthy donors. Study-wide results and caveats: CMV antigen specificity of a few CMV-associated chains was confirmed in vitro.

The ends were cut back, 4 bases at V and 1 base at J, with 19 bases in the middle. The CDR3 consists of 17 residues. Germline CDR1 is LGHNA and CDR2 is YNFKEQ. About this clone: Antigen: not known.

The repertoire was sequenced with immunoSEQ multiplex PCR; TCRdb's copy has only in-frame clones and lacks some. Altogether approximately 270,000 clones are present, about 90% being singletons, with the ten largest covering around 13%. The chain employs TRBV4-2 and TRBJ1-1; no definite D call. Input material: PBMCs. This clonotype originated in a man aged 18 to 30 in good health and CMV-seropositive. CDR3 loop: CASSPLPILGQNTEAFF. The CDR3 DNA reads TGTGCCAGCAGCCCCCTCCCCATCCTGGGCCAGAACACTGAAGCTTTCTTT.